These 10 T cell receptor beta chains originate from one sample sequenced in a study of CD4 T cells in relation to SARS-CoV-2 and coronaviruses. For these TCRs, the target antigens are not known. Data came from immunoSEQ multiplex PCR; TCRdb stores just in-frame clones and leaves some out. The sample has some 46,000 clones, roughly 80% seen once. Material: naive CD4+ T cells from PBMCs, cultured in vitro. Subset in this sample: naive CD4+ T cells isolated by negative enrichment. The receptors were gathered from an adult with COVID-19.

CDR3 sequence: CASSSVKGQWFSTVEQFF. CDR3 bases: TGTGCCAGCAGCTCAGTTAAGGGACAGTGGTTTTCAACAGTTGAGCAGTTCTTC. The rearrangement joins TRBV7-9 to TRBJ2-1; 7 bases agree with TRBD1. The length of the CDR3 is 18 residues. Germline CDR1 is SEHNR and CDR2 is FQNEAQ (reference sequence). Losses at the gene ends were 4 bases for V and 9 bases for J; bases not matched to a gene: 21. Variable domain in full (rest from reference TRBV7-9 and TRBJ2-1): DTGVSQNPRHKITKRGQNVTFRCDPISEHNRLYWYRQTLGQGPEFLTYFQNEAQLEKSRLLSDRFSAERPKGSFSTLEIQRTEQGDSAMYLCASSSVKGQWFSTVEQFFGPGTRLTVL.

V is TRBV7-9 and J is TRBJ2-3; D gene unclear. Trimming took 5 bases from V and 7 from J, leaving 16 bases between them. The CDR3 runs to 14 residues. Germline V gives CDR1 SEHNR, CDR2 FQNEAQ (reference sequence). The CDR3 coding sequence is TGTGCCAGCAGCCTAGAGGCGAGCCGGAATACGCAGTATTTT. The encoded protein is CASSLEASRNTQYF.

The chain has TRBV14 and TRBJ2-4, with D perhaps TRBD1 (6 bases). The CDR3 sequence is 14 residues long. From germline, CDR1 is SGHDN and CDR2 FVKESK. V was pared by 4 bases and J by 9 bases, with 16 bases between. CDR3 sequence: CASSLRQGSGIQYF. The CDR3 DNA follows: TGTGCCAGCAGCCTTAGGCAGGGGTCCGGCATTCAGTACTTC.

In this sample, this clone turned up a few times. The rearrangement uses TRBV18 and TRBJ2-1, with D uncertain. Per the germline V gene, CDR1 is KGHSH and CDR2 is LQKENI. The V and J ends lost 1 base and 6 bases respectively, with 19 bases between them. CDR3 size: 17 residues. This CDR3 is CASSPRLVGLFGNEQFF. The CDR3 DNA follows: TGTGCCAGCTCACCACGGCTGGTCGGGTTGTTTGGCAATGAGCAGTTCTTC.

The chain links TRBV5-6 to TRBJ2-1; TRBD1 matches at 11 bases. CDR3 length: 14 residues. The germline gives CDR1 SGHDT, CDR2 YYEEEE. V shed 0 bases and J 10 bases; nucleotides not matched to a gene: 3. This CDR3 reads CASSLVGTGGEQFF. Written as DNA, the CDR3 is TGTGCCAGCAGCTTGGTGGGGACAGGGGGGGAGCAGTTCTTC.

The chain joins TRBV10-3 to TRBJ1-4; D is unresolved. Germline lookup yields CDR1 ENHRY and CDR2 SYGVKD. V gave up 4 bases and J gave up 7 bases, with 10 bases separating them. This CDR3 comprises 13 residues. CDR3 sequence reads: CAISGGRGEKLFF. In DNA, the CDR3 is TGTGCCATCAGTGGAGGGCGGGGTGAAAAACTGTTTTTT.

The chain joins TRBV21-1 to TRBJ2-7; the table's D call, TRBD2, has no DNA check behind it. TRBV21-1 is a pseudogene locus. The CDR3 extends over 14 amino acids. The chain's CDR3 is CATTTSGRTYEQYF. The CDR3, as DNA: TGTGCCACCACTACTAGCGGGAGGACCTACGAGCAGTACTTC.

The V and J genes are TRBV5-8 and TRBJ2-1, with D maybe TRBD2 (6 bases). The CDR3 is 19 residues long. CDR1 and CDR2 (germline): SGHTS, YDEGEE. The V end was cut by 0 bases, the J end by 0 bases, with 19 bases between. CDR3 DNA sequence: TGTGCCAGCAGCTTGGCCGAATCGGACTACCGCAGCTCCTACAATGAGCAGTTCTTC. It yields the protein CASSLAESDYRSSYNEQFF.

This rearrangement joins TRBV29-1 to TRBJ2-2; possibly TRBD1 for D (5 bases). V lost 3 bases, J lost 0 bases, and 8 bases lay in between. This CDR3 has 14 amino acids. CDR1 is SQVTM and CDR2 is ANQGSEA in the germline V gene. CDR3 nucleotides: TGCAGCGTTGAGGGGCAGTCGAACACCGGGGAGCTGTTTTTT. Its translation is CSVEGQSNTGELFF.

The chain links TRBV7-9 to TRBJ2-5; D gene unclear. Trimming took 5 bases from V and 3 from J, leaving 13 bases between them. CDR1 SEHNR and CDR2 FQNEAQ come from the germline V gene (reference sequence). CDR3 length equals 14 residues. CDR3 bases: TGTGCCAGCAGCCCCCCGAATCAAGAAGAGACCCAGTACTTC. Its protein product is CASSPPNQEETQYF.